Only a few counts were recorded for the clone carrying this T cell receptor (beta chain). Its matching antigen is unknown. Selection for sequencing was limited to patients who had shown CD8+CD57+ cell expansion by flow cytometry. Blood came from patients not yet given any therapy. The data stem from a study of CD8+CD57+ T cells in acquired aplastic anemia. Germline CDR1 and CDR2: SGHKS and YYEKEE (reference sequence). V lost 0 bases, J lost 7 bases, and 2 bases stayed unmatched. The CDR3 is 13 amino acids. Genomic DNA constituted the template upon which TCR beta VDJ and CDR3 profiling was performed. TCRdb reanalysed the reads using MiXCR and keeps one entry per CDR3 protein. The table records hundreds of thousands of distinct CDR3 sequences, around 30% of them present only once. General observations from the study: Some 29 shared CD8+ CDR3s appeared highly expressed within patients' immunodominant clones.

This TCR was recovered from a human donor with aplastic anemia. The specimen sequenced was sorted CD4+, CD8+, or CD8+CD57+ T cells (not recorded which) from PBMCs. The rearrangement joins TRBV5-5 to TRBJ1-2, with 8 bases identical to TRBD1. CDR3 bases: TGTGCCAGCAGCTTGGGGACAGGGCTTGGCTACACCTTC. Amino acid sequence: CASSLGTGLGYTF.